The 21 T cell receptor beta chains below come from one sample, sequenced in a study of shared clonotypes between healthy human individuals. Clones were read by immunoSEQ multiplex PCR, and TCRdb kept only the in-frame ones, dropping some. The table records more than 850,000 clones, around 78% of them present only once. Sequenced sample: memory CD4+ T cells from PBMCs. Indicated subset: CD45RA-negative fraction. Receptor source: a man aged 18 to 29 in good health. Some clones in this sample may be carry-over from other donors' samples.

The chain uses TRBV28 and TRBJ1-1, with D hard to call. Germline-derived CDR1 and CDR2 are MDHEN and SYDVKM. The CDR3 totals 12 residues. Trimming removed 4 bases at V and 1 base at J, with 4 bases between. In DNA, the CDR3 is TGTGCCAGCAGTTATCAGAACACTGAAGCTTTCTTT. It specifies CASSYQNTEAFF.

This chain connects TRBV5-1 to TRBJ1-1, with 8 bases fitting TRBD1. This CDR3 contains 14 residues. V lost 4 bases and J lost 7; bases outside the gene matches: 9. CDR1 is SGHRS, CDR2 YFSETQ, per germline. The CDR3 sequence is CASSRLAGGVEAFF. The DNA for the CDR3 is TGCGCCAGCAGCCGTCTGGCAGGGGGCGTTGAAGCTTTCTTT.

This clone was found a few times. Because the CDR3 is missing its conserved closing phenylalanine or tryptophan, this is likely a read error. No DNA is shown, since the ends of the CDR3 on it are uncertain; the CDR3 is the one TCRdb lists. V usage is TRBV6-1 and J usage is TRBJ1-4; the table's D call, TRBD1, was not checked against the DNA. Termini included, the CDR3 measures 10 amino acids. CDR1 MNHNS and CDR2 SASEGT come from the germline V gene. CDR3: CASSEGLPEM.

The chain has TRBV18 and TRBJ2-7; tentative D call: TRBD1 (5 bases). The V and J ends lost 5 bases and 0 bases respectively, with 14 bases between them. The CDR3 is made up of 15 amino acids. CDR1 KGHSH and CDR2 LQKENI come from the germline V gene. CDR3 protein: CASSWGGLSSYEQYF. CDR3 DNA: TGTGCCAGCTCATGGGGCGGTCTAAGCTCCTACGAGCAGTACTTC.

On this clone: The sample holds other DNA sequences that translate to the same CDR3. CDR3 sequence: CASSPASGRPYNEQFF. In DNA, the CDR3 is TGTGCCAGCAGCCCTGCCAGCGGGAGGCCGTACAATGAGCAGTTCTTC. This chain connects TRBV7-3 to TRBJ2-1; the match to TRBD2 covers 9 bases. Germline V gives CDR1 SGHTA, CDR2 FQGTGA. V lost 5 bases, J lost 4 bases, and 9 bases stayed unmatched. CDR3 size: 16 residues.

With respect to this clone: A far larger clone lies a single base away; this is likely a read error. Other DNA sequences within the sample encode an identical CDR3. The rearrangement links TRBV5-6 to TRBJ1-5; D gene ambiguous. From germline, CDR1 is SGHDT and CDR2 YYEEEE. This CDR3 spans 12 amino acids. The germline V and J ends were trimmed by 0 bases and 4 bases, with 2 bases remaining between them. CDR3 protein: CASSLVNQPQHF. DNA of the CDR3: TGTGCCAGCAGCTTGGTTAATCAGCCCCAGCATTTT.

V gene TRBV2 combines with J gene TRBJ2-7; D ambiguous. With 4 bases removed from V and 1 base from J, the gap between germline ends came to 11 bases. The CDR3 length is 14 residues. Per germline, CDR1 SNHLY and CDR2 FYNNEI. In nucleotides, the CDR3 is TGTGCCAGCAGTGTGGGGTTTAGATCCTACGAGCAGTACTTC. Translated, it gives CASSVGFRSYEQYF. Combining the CDR3 with reference TRBV2 and TRBJ2-7 gives the whole variable domain EPEVTQTPSHQVTQMGQEVILRCVPISNHLYFYWYRQILGQKVEFLVSFYNNEISEKSEIFDDQFSVERPDGSNFTLKIRSTKLEDSAMYFCASSVGFRSYEQYFGPGTRLTVT.

The chain joins TRBV5-1 to TRBJ2-2, with D maybe TRBD2 (5 bases). Germline-derived CDR1 and CDR2 are SGHRS and YFSETQ. V lost 7 bases, J lost 6 bases, and 19 bases lay in between. The CDR3 is 15 amino acids. Here the CDR3 DNA reads TGCGCCAGCGGGGTCGGGGTCCTTTCGGCCGGGGAGCTGTTTTTT. It encodes CASGVGVLSAGELFF.

The chain employs TRBV4-2 and TRBJ2-1; 8 bases agree with TRBD2. Germline V gene lookup returns CDR1 LGHNA and CDR2 YNFKEQ. CDR3 length equals 13 residues. With V trimmed by 2 bases and J by 15 bases, 9 bases remained unmatched. CDR3 amino acids: CASSQTSGSGLFF. CDR3 DNA sequence: TGTGCCAGCAGCCAAACTAGCGGATCCGGGCTGTTCTTC.

The rearrangement links TRBV19 to TRBJ1-2, with TRBD1 as a possible D gene (6 bases). Germline V gene sequence: CDR1 LNHDA, CDR2 SQIVND (reference sequence). Trimming cost V 3 bases and J 8 bases, with 16 bases left between them. This CDR3 has 14 amino acids. The CDR3 sequence is CASSILRLGGGYTF. The CDR3 nucleotides are TGTGCCAGTAGTATCCTCCGGCTGGGGGGCGGCTACACCTTC. Supplemented by reference TRBV19 and TRBJ1-2, the full variable domain reads DGGITQSPKYLFRKEGQNVTLSCEQNLNHDAMYWYRQDPGQGLRLIYYSQIVNDFQKGDIAEGYSVSREKKESFPLTVTSAQKNPTAFYLCASSILRLGGGYTFGSGTRLTVV.

The V gene is TRBV5-1, the J gene TRBJ2-1; weak D call: TRBD2 (6 bases). V dropped 3 bases and J dropped 2 bases, with 9 bases sitting between them. CDR1 and CDR2 from the germline V gene are SGHRS and YFSETQ. The CDR3 is 14 amino acids. The CDR3 here is CASSWGTAYNEQFF. CDR3 DNA: TGCGCCAGCAGCTGGGGGACTGCCTACAATGAGCAGTTCTTC.

The chain recombines TRBV12-2 with TRBJ2-7. TRBV12-2 is flagged as a pseudogene. CDR3 size: 18 residues. In DNA form, the CDR3 reads TGTGCAAGTCGCTTATTAATTGATGGGGGGCCGACCCCCTACGAGCAGTACTTC. Its translation: CASRLLIDGGPTPYEQYF.

This clone was found once. V and J are TRBV19 and TRBJ1-1, with D unresolved. The V gene lost 5 bases and the J gene lost 10 bases, with 14 bases spanning the gap. CDR1 and CDR2 (germline): LNHDA, SQIVND (reference sequence). This CDR3 spans 12 amino acids. The CDR3 bases are TGTGCCAGTAGTTCCGCAGGTACTAGAGCTTTCTTT. Residues: CASSSAGTRAFF.

In its sample, this clone was seen a few times. The V gene is TRBV5-1, the J gene TRBJ1-2; maybe TRBD1 (6 bases). Trimming took 4 bases from V and 4 from J, leaving 11 bases between them. Germline CDR1 SGHRS, CDR2 YFSETQ. The CDR3 contains 13 residues. The CDR3 region is CASSIGQSYGYTF. DNA of the CDR3: TGCGCCAGCAGCATCGGACAGAGCTATGGCTACACCTTC.

CDR3 in DNA: TGTGCCAGCAGTTTACGAAACTCTGGAAACACCATATATTTT. Its protein product is CASSLRNSGNTIYF. The genes are TRBV27 and TRBJ1-3, with D unclear. CDR3 length: 14 residues. V lost 2 bases, J lost 0 bases, and 5 bases lay in between. Germline V CDR1 and CDR2: MNHEY, SMNVEV (reference sequence).

This chain links TRBV28 with TRBJ2-7; D is unclear. CDR3 length: 17 residues. Trimming shortened V by 4 bases and J by 3 bases, and 22 bases separated the two germline ends. Germline loops: CDR1 MDHEN, CDR2 SYDVKM. CDR3 DNA sequence: TGTGCCAGCAGTTCGGTCATCACGAGGTTCGATCTCTACGAGCAGTACTTC. Translated, it gives CASSSVITRFDLYEQYF.

This clone was seen a handful of times. J is TRBJ2-5 and V is TRBV12-5; no clear D gene. With 7 bases removed from V and 4 bases from J, the gap between germline ends came to 10 bases. The CDR3 loop spans 12 amino acids. The germline V gene has CDR1 LGHNT and CDR2 FRNRAP. For the CDR3, the DNA is TGTGCTAGTGCCATTCGAGGAGAGACCCAGTACTTC. Protein product: CASAIRGETQYF.

As to this clone: The identical CDR3 is also encoded by other nucleotide sequences in the sample. This rearrangement joins TRBV18 to TRBJ1-1; D is unclear. Between the trimmed V and J ends, which lost 0 bases and 3 bases, there was a span of 5 bases. CDR3 length: 13 residues. The germline gives CDR1 KGHSH, CDR2 LQKENI. CDR3: CASSPPGDTEAFF. Here the CDR3 DNA reads TGTGCCAGCTCACCACCTGGAGACACTGAAGCTTTCTTT.

This clone showed up just a few times. The chain recombines TRBV2 with TRBJ1-1; D remains unclear. The CDR3 sequence is 14 residues long. CDR1 is SNHLY and CDR2 is FYNNEI in the germline V gene. Trimming shortened V by 4 bases and J by 4 bases, and 13 bases separated the two germline ends. CDR3 loop: CASSVGLGGTEAFF. The CDR3 bases are TGTGCCAGCAGTGTGGGTCTAGGAGGCACTGAAGCTTTCTTT. Using reference TRBV2 and TRBJ1-1 for the parts outside the CDR3, the full variable domain is EPEVTQTPSHQVTQMGQEVILRCVPISNHLYFYWYRQILGQKVEFLVSFYNNEISEKSEIFDDQFSVERPDGSNFTLKIRSTKLEDSAMYFCASSVGLGGTEAFFGQGTRLTVV.

The gene calls are TRBV6-6 and TRBJ2-2; 7 bases match TRBD1. Germline assignment: CDR1 MNHNY and CDR2 SVGAGI (reference sequence). The CDR3 is 15 residues long. J lost 4 bases, V lost 4 bases, and 6 bases had no gene match. CDR3 sequence reads: CASSSHRGFTGELFF. CDR3 sequence (DNA): TGTGCCAGCAGTTCCCACAGGGGTTTCACCGGGGAGCTGTTTTTT.

CDR3 DNA: TGCAGCGTTGAACCCCGGACGGAAGCTTTCTTT. Protein: CSVEPRTEAFF. The chain joins TRBV29-1 to TRBJ1-1; D remains ambiguous. The CDR3 is 11 residues long. Trimming stripped 2 bases from V and 8 bases from J, with 9 bases between. CDR1 and CDR2 from the germline V gene are SQVTM and ANQGSEA.